The clone carrying this TCR beta chain was picked up a small number of times. The source of the sample is a study of blood T cell repertoires in COVID-19. Overall study context: Samples taken during acute and convalescent COVID-19 were collected in the United States, Italy and Spain. From T cells, B-cell-depleted T cells, or PBMCs came the material, which was cDNA or gDNA.

Participants, about 18 to 90 years old, spanned about 26 US areas. Donors were grouped by their self-reported clinical history. Generated by immunoSEQ multiplex PCR, the TCRdb table keeps only in-frame clones and is missing some. The sample contains around 140,000 clones, around 87% of which appear only once. The CDR3 sequence is 16 residues long. V lost 7 bases and J 1 base, leaving 19 bases between the germline ends. Germline CDR1 MDHEN, CDR2 SYDVKM. This TCR came from a woman in her forties who had been exposed to COVID-19. Material for sequencing was PBMCs or T cells enriched from blood (not recorded which). The J gene is TRBJ1-1, the V gene TRBV28; D is possibly TRBD1 (6 bases). The CDR3 is CASTGVGGLGNTEAFF. The CDR3 DNA sequence: TGTGCCAGCACCGGGGTCGGGGGGCTCGGGAACACTGAAGCTTTCTTT.